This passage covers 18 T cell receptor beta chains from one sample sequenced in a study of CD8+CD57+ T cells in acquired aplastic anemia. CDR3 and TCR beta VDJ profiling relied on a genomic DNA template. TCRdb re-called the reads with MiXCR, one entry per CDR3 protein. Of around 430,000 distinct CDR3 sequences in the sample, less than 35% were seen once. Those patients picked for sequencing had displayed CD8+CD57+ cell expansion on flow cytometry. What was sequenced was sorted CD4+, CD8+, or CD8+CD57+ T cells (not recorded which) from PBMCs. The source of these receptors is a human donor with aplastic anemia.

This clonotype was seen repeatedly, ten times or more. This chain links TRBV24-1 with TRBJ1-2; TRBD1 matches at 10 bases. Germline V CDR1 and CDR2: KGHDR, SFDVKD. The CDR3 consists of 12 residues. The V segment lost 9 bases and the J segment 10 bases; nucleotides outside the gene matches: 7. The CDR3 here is CATSGQGILYTF. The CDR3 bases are TGTGCCACCTCGGGACAGGGGATCCTCTACACCTTC.

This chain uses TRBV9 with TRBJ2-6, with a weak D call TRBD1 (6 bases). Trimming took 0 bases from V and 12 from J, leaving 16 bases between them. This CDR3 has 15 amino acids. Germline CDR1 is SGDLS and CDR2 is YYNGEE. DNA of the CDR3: TGTGCCAGCAGCGTAGCCCCGACAGGAGACGGCGTCCTGACTTTC. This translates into CASSVAPTGDGVLTF.

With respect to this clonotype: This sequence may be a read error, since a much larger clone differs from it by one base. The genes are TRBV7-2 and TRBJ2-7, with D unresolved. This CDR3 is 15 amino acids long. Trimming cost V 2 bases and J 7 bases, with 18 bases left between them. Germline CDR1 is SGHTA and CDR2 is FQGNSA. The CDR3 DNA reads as TGTGCCAGCAGCTTATTTGGCAGAGCCAACAATGAGCAGTACTTC. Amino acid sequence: CASSLFGRANNEQYF. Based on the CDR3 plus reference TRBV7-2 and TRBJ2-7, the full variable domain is GAGVSQSPSNKVTEKGKDVELRCDPISGHTALYWYRQSLGQGLEFLIYFQGNSAPDKSGLPSDRFSAERTGGSVSTLTIQRTQQEDSAVYLCASSLFGRANNEQYFGPGTRLTVT.

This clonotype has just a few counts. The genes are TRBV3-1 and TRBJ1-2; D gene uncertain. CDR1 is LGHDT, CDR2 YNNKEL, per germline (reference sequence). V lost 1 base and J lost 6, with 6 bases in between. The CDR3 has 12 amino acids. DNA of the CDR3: TGTGCCAGCAGCCAAGTCAGAAATGGCTACACCTTC. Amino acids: CASSQVRNGYTF.

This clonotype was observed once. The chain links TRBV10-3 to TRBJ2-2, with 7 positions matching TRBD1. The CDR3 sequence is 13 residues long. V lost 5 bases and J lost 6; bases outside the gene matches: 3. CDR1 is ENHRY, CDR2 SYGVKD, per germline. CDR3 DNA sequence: TGTGCCATCAGTAAGGGGGCCCCCGGGGAGCTGTTTTTT. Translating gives CAISKGAPGELFF.

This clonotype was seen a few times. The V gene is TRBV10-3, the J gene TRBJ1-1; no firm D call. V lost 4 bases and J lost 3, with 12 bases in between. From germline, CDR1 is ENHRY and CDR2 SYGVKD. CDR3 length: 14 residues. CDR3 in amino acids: CAISGSYRDTEAFF. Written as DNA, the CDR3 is TGTGCCATCAGTGGATCATACCGGGACACTGAAGCTTTCTTT.

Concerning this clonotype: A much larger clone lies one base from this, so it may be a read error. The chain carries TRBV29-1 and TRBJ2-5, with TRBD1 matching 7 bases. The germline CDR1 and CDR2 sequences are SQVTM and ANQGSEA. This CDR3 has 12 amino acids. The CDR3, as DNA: TGCAGCGTCCGTACAGGGGCAGAGGCCCAGTACTTC. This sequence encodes CSVRTGAEAQYF.

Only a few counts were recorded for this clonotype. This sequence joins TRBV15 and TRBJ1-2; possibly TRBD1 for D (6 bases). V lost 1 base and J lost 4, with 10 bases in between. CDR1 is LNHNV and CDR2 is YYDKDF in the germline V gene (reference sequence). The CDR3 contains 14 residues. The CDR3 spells CATSRAMDSYGYTF. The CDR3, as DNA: TGTGCCACCAGCAGAGCGATGGACAGCTATGGCTACACCTTC.

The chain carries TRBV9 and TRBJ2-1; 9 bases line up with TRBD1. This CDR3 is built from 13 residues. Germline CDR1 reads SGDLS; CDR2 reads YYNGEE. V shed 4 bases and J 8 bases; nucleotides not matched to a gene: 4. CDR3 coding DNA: TGTGCCAGCAGCACAGGGGGCGGCGATGAGCAGTTCTTC. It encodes CASSTGGGDEQFF.

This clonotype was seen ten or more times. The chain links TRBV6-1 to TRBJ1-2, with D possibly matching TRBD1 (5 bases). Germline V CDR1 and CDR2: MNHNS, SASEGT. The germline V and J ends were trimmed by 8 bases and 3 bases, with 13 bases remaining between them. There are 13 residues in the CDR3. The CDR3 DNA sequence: TGTGCCAGCGGTGTCAGGGAGGACTATGGCTACACCTTC. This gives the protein CASGVREDYGYTF.

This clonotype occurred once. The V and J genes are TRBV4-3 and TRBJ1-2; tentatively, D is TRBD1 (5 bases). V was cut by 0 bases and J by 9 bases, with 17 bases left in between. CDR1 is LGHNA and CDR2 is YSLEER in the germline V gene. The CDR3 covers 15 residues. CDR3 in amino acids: CASSQDRGVERSYTF. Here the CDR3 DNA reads TGCGCCAGCAGCCAAGACCGGGGGGTTGAGAGGAGCTACACCTTC.

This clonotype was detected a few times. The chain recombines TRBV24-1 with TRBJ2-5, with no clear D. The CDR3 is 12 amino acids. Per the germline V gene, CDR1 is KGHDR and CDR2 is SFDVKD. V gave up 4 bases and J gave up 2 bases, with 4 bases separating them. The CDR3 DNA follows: TGTGCCACCAGTGACCAGCAAGAGACCCAGTACTTC. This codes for CATSDQQETQYF.

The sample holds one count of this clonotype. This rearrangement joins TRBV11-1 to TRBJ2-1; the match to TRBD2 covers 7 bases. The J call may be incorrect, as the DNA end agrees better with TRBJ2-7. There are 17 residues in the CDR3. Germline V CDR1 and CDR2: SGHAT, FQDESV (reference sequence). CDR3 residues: CASSLVRGVLQSHEQYF. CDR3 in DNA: TGTGCCAGCAGCTTAGTACGGGGGGTCTTGCAGTCCCACGAGCAGTACTTC.

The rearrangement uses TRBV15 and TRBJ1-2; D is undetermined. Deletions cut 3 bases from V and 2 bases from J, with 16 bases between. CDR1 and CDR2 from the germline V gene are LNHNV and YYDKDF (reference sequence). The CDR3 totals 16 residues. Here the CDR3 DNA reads TGTGCCACCAGCAGGTGGGTGACCGAGGGCAACTATGGCTACACCTTC. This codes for CATSRWVTEGNYGYTF.

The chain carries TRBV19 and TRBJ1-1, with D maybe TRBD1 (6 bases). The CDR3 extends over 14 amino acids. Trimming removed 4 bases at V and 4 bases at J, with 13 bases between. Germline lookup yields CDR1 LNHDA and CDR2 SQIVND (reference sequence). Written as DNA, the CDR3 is TGTGCCAGTAGTACCCGGGGGCGGGGCACTGAAGCTTTCTTT. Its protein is CASSTRGRGTEAFF.

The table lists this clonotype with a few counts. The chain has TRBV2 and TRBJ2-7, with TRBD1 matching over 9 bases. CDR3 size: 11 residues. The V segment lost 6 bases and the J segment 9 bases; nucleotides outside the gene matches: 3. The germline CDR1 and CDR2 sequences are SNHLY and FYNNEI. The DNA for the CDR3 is TGTGCCAGCAGACTACAGGGGGCGCAGTACTTC. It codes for CASRLQGAQYF.

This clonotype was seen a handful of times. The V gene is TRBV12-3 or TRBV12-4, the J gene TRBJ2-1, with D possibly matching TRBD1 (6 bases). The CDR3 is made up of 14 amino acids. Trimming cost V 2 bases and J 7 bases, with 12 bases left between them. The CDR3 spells CASSLRGTANEQFF. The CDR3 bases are TGTGCCAGCAGTTTAAGGGGGACGGCAAATGAGCAGTTCTTC.

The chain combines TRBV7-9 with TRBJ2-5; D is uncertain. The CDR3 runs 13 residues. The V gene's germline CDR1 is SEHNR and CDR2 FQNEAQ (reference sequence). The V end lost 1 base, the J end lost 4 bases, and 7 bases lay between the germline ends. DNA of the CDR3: TGTGCCAGCAGCTTAGTGGTCAGAGAGACCCAGTACTTC. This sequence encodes CASSLVVRETQYF.